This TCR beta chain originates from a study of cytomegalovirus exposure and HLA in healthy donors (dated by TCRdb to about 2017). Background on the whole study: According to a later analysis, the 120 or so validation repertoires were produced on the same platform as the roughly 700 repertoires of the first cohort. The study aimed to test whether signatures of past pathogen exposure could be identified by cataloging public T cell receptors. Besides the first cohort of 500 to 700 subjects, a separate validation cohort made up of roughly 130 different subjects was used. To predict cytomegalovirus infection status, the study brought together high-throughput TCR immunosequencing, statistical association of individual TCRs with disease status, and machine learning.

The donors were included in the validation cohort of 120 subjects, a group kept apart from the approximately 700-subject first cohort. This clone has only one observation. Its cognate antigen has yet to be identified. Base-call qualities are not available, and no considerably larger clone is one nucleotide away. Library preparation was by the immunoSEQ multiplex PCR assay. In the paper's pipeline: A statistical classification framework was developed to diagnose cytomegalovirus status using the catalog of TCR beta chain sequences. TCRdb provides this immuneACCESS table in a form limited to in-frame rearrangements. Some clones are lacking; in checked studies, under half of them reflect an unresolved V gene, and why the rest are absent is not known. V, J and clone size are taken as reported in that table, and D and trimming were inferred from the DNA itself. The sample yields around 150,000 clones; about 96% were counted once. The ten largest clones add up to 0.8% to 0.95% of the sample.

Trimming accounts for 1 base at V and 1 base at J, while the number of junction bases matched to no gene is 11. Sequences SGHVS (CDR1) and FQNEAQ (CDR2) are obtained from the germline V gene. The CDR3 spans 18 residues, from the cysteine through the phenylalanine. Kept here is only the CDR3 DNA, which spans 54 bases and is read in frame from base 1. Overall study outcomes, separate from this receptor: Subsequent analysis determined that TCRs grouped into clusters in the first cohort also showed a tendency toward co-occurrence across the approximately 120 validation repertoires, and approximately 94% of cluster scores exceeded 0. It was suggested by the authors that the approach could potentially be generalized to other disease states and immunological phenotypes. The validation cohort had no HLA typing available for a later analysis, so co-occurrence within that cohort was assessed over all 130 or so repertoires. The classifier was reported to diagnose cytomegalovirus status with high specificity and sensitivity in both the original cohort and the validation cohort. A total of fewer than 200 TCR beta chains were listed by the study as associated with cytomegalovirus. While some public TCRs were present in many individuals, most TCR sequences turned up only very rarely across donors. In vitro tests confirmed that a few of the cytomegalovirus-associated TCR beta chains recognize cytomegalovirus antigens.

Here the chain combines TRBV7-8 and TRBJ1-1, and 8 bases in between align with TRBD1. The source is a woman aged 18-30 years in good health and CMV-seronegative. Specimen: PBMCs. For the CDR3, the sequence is CASSLEHRGTSKNTEAFF. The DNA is TGTGCCAGCAGCTTAGAGCACAGGGGGACGTCCAAGAACACTGAAGCTTTCTTT.